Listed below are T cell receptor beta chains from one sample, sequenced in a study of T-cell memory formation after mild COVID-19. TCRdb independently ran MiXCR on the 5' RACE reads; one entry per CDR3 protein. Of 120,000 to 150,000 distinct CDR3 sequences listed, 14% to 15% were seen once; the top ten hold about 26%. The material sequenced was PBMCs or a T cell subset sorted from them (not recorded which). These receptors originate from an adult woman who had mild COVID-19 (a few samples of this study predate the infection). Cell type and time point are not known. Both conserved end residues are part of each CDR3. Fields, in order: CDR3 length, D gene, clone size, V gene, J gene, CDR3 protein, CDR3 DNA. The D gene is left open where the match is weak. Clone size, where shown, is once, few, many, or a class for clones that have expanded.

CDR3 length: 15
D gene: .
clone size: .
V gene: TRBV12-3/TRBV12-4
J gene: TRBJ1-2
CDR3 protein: CASSFWQGENYGYTF
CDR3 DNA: TGTGCCAGCAGTTTTTGGCAGGGCGAAAACTATGGCTACACCTTC

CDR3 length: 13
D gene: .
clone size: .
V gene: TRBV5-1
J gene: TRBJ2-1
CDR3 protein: CASSPPLDNEQFF
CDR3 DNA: TGCGCCAGCAGCCCCCCCCTTGACAATGAGCAGTTCTTC

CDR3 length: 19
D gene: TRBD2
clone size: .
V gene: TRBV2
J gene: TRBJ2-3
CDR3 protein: CASRAPGLAACQGTDTQYF
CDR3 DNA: TGTGCCAGTAGAGCACCAGGACTAGCCGCATGCCAGGGCACAGATACGCAGTATTTT

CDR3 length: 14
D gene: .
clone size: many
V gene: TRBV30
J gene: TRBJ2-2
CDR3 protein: CAWIRAEDTGELFF
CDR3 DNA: TGTGCCTGGATTAGGGCGGAGGACACCGGGGAGCTGTTTTTT

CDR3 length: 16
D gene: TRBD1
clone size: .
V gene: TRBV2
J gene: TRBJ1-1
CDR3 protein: CASSELDRDMNTEAFF
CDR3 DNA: TGTGCCAGCAGTGAATTGGACAGGGACATGAACACTGAAGCTTTCTTT

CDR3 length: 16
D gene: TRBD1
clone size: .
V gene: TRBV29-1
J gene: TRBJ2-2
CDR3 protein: CSVEDLTTGATGELFF
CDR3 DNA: TGCAGCGTTGAAGATTTGACGACAGGGGCCACCGGGGAGCTGTTTTTT

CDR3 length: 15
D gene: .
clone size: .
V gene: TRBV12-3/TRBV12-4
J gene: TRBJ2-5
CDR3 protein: CASSSTVGGPGTQYF
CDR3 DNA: TGTGCCAGCAGTTCCACTGTGGGGGGGCCGGGGACCCAGTACTTC

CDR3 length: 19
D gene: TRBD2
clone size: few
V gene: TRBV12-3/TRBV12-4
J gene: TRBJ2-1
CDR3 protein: CASSLGGLAGANWYNEQFF
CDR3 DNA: TGTGCCAGCTCCTTGGGGGGGCTAGCGGGAGCCAACTGGTACAATGAGCAGTTCTTC

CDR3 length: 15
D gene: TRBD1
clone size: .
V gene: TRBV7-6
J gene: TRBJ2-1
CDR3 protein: CASSSQQGVHNEQFF
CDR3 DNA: TGTGCCAGCAGCTCCCAACAGGGGGTCCACAATGAGCAGTTCTTC

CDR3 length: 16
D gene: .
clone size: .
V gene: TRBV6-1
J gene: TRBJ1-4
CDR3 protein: CASSETPGDGDEKLFF
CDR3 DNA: TGTGCCAGCAGTGAGACTCCAGGGGACGGGGATGAAAAACTGTTTTTT

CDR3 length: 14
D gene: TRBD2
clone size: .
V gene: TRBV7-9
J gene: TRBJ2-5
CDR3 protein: CASSARDYGETQYF
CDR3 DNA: TGTGCCAGCAGCGCCCGGGACTACGGGGAGACCCAGTACTTC

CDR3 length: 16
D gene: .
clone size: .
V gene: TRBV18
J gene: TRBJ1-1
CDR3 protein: CASSPLARDLNTEAFF
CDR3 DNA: TGTGCCAGCTCACCACTGGCCAGGGACCTGAACACTGAAGCTTTCTTT

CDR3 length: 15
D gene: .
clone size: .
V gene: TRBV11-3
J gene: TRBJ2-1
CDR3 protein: CASSSRTNGLNEQFF
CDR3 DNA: TGTGCCAGCAGCTCCCGAACTAATGGACTGAATGAGCAGTTCTTC

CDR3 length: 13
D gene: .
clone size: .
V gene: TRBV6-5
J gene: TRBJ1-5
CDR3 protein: CASSPTTYQPQHF
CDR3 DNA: TGTGCCAGCAGCCCCACAACGTATCAGCCCCAGCATTTT

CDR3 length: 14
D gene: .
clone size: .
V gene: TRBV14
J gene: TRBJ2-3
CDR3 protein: CASSPHAPGDTQYF
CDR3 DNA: TGTGCCAGCAGCCCCCATGCCCCTGGAGATACGCAGTATTTT

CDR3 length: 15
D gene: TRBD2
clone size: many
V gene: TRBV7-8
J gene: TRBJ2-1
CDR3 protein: CASSGYSGLGYEQFF
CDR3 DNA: TGTGCCAGCAGCGGTTATAGCGGACTAGGCTATGAGCAGTTCTTC

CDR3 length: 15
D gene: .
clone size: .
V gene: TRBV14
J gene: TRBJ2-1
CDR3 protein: CASSSGRDSYNEQFF
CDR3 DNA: TGTGCCAGCAGCTCCGGGCGCGACTCCTACAATGAGCAGTTCTTC

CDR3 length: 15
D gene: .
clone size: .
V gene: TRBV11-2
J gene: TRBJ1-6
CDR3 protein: CASSLIGGWDSPLHF
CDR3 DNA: TGTGCCAGCAGCCTAATCGGAGGGTGGGATTCACCCCTCCACTTT

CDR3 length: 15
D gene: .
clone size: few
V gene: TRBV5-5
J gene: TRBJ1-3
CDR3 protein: CASSLGWGDGNTIYF
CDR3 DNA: TGTGCCAGCAGCTTGGGGTGGGGTGATGGAAACACCATATATTTT

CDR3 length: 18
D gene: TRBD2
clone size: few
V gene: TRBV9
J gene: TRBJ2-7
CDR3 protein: CASSDAAGTSGRGYEQYF
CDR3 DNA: TGTGCCAGCAGCGACGCGGCCGGGACTAGCGGGAGGGGCTACGAGCAGTACTTC

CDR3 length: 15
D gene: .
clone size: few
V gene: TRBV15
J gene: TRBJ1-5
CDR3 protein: CATSSEGASNQPQHF
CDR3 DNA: TGTGCCACCAGCAGCGAAGGGGCGAGCAATCAGCCCCAGCATTTT

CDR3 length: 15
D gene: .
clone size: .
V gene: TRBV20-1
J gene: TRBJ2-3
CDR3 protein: CSARLTTESTDTQYF
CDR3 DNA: TGCAGTGCTAGATTAACAACGGAAAGCACAGATACGCAGTATTTT

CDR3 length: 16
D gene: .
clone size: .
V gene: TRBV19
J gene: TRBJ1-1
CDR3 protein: CASSTGYLLLNTEAFF
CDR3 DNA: TGTGCCAGTAGTACAGGATACCTCCTCTTAAACACTGAAGCTTTCTTT

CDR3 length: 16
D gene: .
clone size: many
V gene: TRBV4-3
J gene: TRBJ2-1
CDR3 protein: CASSQDGGAIGNEQFF
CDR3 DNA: TGCGCCAGCAGCCAAGATGGAGGGGCAATCGGTAATGAGCAGTTCTTC

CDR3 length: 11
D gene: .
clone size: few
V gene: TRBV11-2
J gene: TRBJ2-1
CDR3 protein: CASGTYNEQFF
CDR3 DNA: TGTGCCAGCGGGACATACAATGAGCAGTTCTTC

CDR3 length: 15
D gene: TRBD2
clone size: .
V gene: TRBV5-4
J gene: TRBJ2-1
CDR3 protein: CASSMTSGGRNEQFF
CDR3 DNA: TGTGCCAGCAGCATGACTAGCGGGGGGCGGAATGAGCAGTTCTTC

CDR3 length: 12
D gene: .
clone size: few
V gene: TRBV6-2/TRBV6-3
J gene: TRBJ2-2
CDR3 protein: CASSFPAGELFF
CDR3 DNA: TGTGCCAGCAGTTTCCCGGCCGGGGAGCTGTTTTTT

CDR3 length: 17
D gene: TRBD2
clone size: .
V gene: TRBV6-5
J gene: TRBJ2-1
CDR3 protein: CASSYSILRGGRDEQFF
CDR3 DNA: TGTGCCAGCAGTTACTCGATCCTTCGCGGGGGGCGGGATGAGCAGTTCTTC

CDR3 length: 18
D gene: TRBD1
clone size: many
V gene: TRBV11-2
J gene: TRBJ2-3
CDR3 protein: CASSRTGSTPWGTDTQYF
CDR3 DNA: TGTGCCAGCAGCCGGACAGGCTCAACTCCCTGGGGCACAGATACGCAGTATTTT

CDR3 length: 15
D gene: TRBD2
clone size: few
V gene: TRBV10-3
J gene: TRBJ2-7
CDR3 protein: CAISVSGGSYYEQYF
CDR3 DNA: TGTGCCATCAGTGTTTCGGGGGGATCTTACTACGAGCAGTACTTC

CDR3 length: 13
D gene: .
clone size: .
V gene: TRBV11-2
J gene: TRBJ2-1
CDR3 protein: CASSLVTGTQQFF
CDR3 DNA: TGTGCCAGCAGCTTGGTTACAGGGACCCAGCAGTTCTTC

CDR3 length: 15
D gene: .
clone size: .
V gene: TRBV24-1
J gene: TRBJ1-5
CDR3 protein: CATSGRDDSNQPQHF
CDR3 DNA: TGTGCCACCAGCGGAAGGGACGATAGCAATCAGCCCCAGCATTTT

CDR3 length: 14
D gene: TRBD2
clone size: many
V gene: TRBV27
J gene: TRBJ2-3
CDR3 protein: CASRAGGGTDTQYF
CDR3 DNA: TGTGCCAGCCGGGCGGGAGGAGGCACAGATACGCAGTATTTT

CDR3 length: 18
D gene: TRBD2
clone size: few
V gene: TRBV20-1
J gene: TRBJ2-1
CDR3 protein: CSARDQWEGPRYGNEQFF
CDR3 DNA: TGCAGTGCTAGAGATCAGTGGGAGGGCCCTCGGTATGGTAATGAGCAGTTCTTC

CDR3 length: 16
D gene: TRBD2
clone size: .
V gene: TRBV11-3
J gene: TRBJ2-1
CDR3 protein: CASSPAAGVSYNEQFF
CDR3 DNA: TGTGCCAGCAGCCCCGCGGCGGGAGTTTCCTACAATGAGCAGTTCTTC

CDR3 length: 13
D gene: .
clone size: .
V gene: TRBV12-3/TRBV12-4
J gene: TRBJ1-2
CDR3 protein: CASSLAGIHGYTF
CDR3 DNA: TGTGCCAGCAGTTTAGCAGGGATCCATGGCTACACCTTC

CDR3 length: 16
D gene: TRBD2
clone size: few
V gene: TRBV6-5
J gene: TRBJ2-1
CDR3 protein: CASSSLAGGIYNEQFF
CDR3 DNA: TGTGCCAGCAGTTCTTTAGCGGGAGGGATTTACAATGAGCAGTTCTTC

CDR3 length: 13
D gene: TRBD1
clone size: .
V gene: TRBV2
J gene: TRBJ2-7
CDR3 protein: CASRQGSTYEQYF
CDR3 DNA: TGTGCCAGCCGACAGGGGTCGACCTACGAGCAGTACTTC

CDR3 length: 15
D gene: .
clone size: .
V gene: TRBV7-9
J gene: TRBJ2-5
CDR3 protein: CASSSGTAMGETQYF
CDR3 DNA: TGTGCCAGCAGCTCCGGGACCGCCATGGGGGAGACCCAGTACTTC

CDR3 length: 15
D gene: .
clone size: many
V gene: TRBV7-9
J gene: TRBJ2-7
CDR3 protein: CASSSLDGRHNEQYF
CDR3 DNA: TGTGCCAGCAGCTCCCTGGACGGCCGTCACAACGAGCAGTACTTC

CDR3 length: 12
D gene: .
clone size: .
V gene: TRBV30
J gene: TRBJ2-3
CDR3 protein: CARTTGPDTQYF
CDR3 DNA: TGTGCCCGAACAACGGGGCCAGATACGCAGTATTTT

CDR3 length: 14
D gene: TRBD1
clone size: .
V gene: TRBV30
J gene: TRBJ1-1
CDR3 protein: CAWRSGTGWTEAFF
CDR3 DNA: TGTGCCTGGAGATCTGGGACAGGGTGGACTGAAGCTTTCTTT

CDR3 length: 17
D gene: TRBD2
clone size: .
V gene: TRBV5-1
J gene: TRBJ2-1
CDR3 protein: CASSPGLGLAEHNEQFF
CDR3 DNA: TGCGCCAGCAGCCCCGGATTAGGACTAGCGGAACACAATGAGCAGTTCTTC

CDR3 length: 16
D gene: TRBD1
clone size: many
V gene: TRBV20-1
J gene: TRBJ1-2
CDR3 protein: CSASPRTGPVHYGYTF
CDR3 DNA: TGCAGTGCTAGTCCAAGGACAGGGCCCGTACACTATGGCTACACCTTC

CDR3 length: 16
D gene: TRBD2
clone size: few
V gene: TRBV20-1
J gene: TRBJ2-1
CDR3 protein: CSARPLLAGGPNEQFF
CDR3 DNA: TGCAGTGCTAGACCCCTACTAGCGGGGGGGCCTAATGAGCAGTTCTTC

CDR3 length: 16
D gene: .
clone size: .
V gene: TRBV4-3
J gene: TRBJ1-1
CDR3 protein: CASSFSWGGRNTEAFF
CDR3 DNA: TGCGCCAGCAGCTTCTCCTGGGGCGGCCGGAACACTGAAGCTTTCTTT

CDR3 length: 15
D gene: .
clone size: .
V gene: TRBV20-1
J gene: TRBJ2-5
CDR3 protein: CSAEEGGGYQETQYF
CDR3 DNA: TGCAGTGCCGAAGAAGGTGGGGGGTACCAAGAGACCCAGTACTTC

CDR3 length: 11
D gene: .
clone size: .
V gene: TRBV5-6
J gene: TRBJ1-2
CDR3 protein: CASSLATSYTF
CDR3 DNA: TGTGCCAGCAGCTTGGCGACAAGCTACACCTTC

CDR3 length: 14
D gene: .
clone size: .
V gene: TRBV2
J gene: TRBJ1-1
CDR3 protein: CASSDEGGYTEAFF
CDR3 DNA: TGTGCCAGCAGTGATGAGGGTGGCTACACTGAAGCTTTCTTT

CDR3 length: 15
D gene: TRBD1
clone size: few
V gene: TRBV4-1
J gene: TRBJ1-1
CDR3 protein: CASSPEYRGNTEAFF
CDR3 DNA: TGCGCCAGCAGCCCCGAATACAGGGGGAACACTGAAGCTTTCTTT

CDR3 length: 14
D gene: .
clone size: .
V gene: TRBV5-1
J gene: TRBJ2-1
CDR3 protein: CASSLSQHYNEQFF
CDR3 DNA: TGCGCCAGCAGCTTGAGTCAGCACTACAATGAGCAGTTCTTC

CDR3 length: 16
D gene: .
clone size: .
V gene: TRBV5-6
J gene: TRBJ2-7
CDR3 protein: CASSHRRGPRSYEQYF
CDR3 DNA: TGTGCCAGCAGCCACCGGAGGGGTCCCCGCTCCTACGAGCAGTACTTC

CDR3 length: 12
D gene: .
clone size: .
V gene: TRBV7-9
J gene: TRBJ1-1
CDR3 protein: CASSSPGREAFF
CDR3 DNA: TGTGCCAGCAGTTCCCCGGGCCGTGAAGCTTTCTTT

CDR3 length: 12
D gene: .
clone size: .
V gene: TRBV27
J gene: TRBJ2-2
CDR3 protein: CASFRGTGELFF
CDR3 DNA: TGTGCCAGCTTTAGAGGTACCGGGGAGCTGTTTTTT

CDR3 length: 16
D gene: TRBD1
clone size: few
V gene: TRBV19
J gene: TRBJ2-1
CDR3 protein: CASSIQGQWSHNEQFF
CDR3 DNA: TGTGCCAGTAGTATCCAGGGACAGTGGTCTCACAATGAGCAGTTCTTC